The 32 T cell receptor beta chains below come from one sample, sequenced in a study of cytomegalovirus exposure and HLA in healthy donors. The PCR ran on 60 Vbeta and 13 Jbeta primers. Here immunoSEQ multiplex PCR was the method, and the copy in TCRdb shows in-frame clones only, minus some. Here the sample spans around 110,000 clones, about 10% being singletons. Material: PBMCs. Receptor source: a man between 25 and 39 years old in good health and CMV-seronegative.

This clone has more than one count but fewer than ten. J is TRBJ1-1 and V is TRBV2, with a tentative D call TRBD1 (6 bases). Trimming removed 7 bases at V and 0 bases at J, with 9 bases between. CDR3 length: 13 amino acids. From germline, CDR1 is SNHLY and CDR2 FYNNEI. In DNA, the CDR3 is TGTGCCAGCATGAGACAGGTGAACACTGAAGCTTTCTTT. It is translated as CASMRQVNTEAFF.

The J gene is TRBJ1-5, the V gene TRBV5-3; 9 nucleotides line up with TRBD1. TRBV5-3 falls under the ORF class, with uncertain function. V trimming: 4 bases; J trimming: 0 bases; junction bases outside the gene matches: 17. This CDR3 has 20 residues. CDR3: CARSTRPGTGSVYSNQPQHF. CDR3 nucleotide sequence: TGTGCCAGAAGCACCCGGCCCGGGACAGGGAGTGTTTATAGCAATCAGCCCCAGCATTTT.

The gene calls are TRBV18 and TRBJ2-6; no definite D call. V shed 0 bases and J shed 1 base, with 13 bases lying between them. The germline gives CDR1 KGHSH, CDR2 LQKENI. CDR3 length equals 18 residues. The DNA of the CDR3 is TGTGCCAGCTCACCACCGCCCAGACAAGCTTCTGGGGCCAACGTCCTGACTTTC. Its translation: CASSPPPRQASGANVLTF.

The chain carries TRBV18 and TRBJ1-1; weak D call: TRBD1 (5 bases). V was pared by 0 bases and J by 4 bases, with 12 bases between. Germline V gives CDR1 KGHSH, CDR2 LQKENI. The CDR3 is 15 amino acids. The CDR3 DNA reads TGTGCCAGCTCACCACCTGGGGGGGTGGGCACTGAAGCTTTCTTT. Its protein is CASSPPGGVGTEAFF. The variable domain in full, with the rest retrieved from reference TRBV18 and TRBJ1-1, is NAGVMQNPRHLVRRRGQEARLRCSPMKGHSHVYWYRQLPEEGLKFMVYLQKENIIDESGMPKERFSAEFPKEGPSILRIQQVVRGDSAAYFCASSPPGGVGTEAFFGQGTRLTVV.

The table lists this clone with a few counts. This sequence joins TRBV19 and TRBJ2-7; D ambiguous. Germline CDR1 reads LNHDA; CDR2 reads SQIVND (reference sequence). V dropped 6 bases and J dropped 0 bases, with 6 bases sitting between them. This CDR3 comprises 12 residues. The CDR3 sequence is CASSPGSYEQYF. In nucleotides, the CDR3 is TGTGCCAGTAGCCCCGGCTCCTACGAGCAGTACTTC.

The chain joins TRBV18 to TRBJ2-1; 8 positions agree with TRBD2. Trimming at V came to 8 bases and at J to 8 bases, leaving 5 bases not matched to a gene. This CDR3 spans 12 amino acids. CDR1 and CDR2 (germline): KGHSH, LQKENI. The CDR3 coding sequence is TGTGCCAGCCACAGCGGGAGTGATGAGCAGTTCTTC. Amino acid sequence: CASHSGSDEQFF.

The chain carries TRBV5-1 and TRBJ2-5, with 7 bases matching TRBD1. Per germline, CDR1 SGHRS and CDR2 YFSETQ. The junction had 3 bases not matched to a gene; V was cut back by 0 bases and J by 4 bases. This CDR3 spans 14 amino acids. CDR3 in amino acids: CASSLEPGGETQYF. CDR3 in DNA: TGCGCCAGCAGCTTGGAGCCAGGGGGAGAGACCCAGTACTTC.

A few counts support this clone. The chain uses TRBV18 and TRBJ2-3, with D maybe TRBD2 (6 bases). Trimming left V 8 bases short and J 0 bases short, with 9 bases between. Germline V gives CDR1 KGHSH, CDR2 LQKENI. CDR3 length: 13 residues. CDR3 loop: CASTGTSTDTQYF. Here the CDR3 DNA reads TGTGCCAGCACGGGGACTAGCACAGATACGCAGTATTTT.

CDR3 nucleotides: TGTGCCAGCAGCTCGACTAGCCACACAGATACGCAGTATTTT. It is translated as CASSSTSHTDTQYF. The chain uses TRBV6-4 and TRBJ2-3; TRBD2 matches 7 bases. After removal of 6 bases from V and 2 bases from J, the junction contained 5 bases not matched to a gene. CDR3 size: 14 residues. Germline CDR1 MRHNA, CDR2 SNTAGT.

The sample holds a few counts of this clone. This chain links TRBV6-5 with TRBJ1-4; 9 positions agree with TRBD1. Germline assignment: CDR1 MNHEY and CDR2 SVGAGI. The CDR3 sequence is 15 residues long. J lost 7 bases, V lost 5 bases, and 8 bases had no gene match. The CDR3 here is CASSTTGGWGEKLFF. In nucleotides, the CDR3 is TGTGCCAGCAGTACAACAGGGGGCTGGGGTGAAAAACTGTTTTTT.

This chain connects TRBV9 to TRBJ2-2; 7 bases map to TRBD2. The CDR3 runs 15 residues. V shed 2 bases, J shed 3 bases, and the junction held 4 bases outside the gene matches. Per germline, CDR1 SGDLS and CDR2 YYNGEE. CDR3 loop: CASSVTSADTGELFF. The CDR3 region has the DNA TGTGCCAGCAGCGTCACTAGCGCGGACACCGGGGAGCTGTTTTTT.

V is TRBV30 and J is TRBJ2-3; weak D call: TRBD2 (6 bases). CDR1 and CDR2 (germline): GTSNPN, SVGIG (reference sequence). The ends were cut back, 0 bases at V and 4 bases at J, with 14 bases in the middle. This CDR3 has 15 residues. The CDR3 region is CAWSVRLDVADTQYF. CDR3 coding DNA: TGTGCCTGGAGTGTACGACTAGACGTCGCAGATACGCAGTATTTT.

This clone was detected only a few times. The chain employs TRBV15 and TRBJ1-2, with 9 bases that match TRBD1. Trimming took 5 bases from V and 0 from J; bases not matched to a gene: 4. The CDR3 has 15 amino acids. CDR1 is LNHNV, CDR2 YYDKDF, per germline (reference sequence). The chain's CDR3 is CATSPGQGTNYGYTF. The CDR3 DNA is TGTGCCACCAGCCCCGGACAGGGGACTAACTATGGCTACACCTTC.

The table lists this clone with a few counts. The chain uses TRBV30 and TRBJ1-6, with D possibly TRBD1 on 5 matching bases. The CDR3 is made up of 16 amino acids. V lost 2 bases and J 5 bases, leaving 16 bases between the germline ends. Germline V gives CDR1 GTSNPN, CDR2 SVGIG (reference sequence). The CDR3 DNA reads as TGTGCCTGGAGTCCGGGAGACAGCGGAAATAATTCACCCCTCCACTTT. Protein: CAWSPGDSGNNSPLHF.

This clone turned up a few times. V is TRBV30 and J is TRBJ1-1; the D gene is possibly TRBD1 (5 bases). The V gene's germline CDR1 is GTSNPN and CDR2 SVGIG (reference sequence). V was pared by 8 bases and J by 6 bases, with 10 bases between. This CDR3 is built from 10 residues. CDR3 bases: TGTGCCCGGGGGGGTCCTGAAGCTTTCTTT. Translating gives CARGGPEAFF.

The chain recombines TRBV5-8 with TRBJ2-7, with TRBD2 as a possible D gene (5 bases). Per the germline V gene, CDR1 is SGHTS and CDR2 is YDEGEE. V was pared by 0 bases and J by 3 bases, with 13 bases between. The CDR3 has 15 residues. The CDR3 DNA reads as TGTGCCAGCAGCTTGGCCCTCGGGGAACTCTACGAGCAGTACTTC. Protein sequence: CASSLALGELYEQYF.

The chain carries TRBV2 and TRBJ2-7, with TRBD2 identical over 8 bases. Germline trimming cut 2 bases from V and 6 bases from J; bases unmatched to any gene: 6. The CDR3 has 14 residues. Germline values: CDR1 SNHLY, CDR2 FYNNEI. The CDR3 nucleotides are TGTGCCAGCAGTGAACGGGGGGGCGACCTCGAGCAGTACTTC. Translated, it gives CASSERGGDLEQYF.

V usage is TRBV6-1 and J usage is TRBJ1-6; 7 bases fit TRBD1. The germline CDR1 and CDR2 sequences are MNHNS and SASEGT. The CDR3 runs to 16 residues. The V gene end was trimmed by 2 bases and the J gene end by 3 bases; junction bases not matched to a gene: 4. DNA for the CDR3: TGTGCCAGCAGTGAATTAAGGGACAGCTATAATTCACCCCTCCACTTT. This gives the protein CASSELRDSYNSPLHF.

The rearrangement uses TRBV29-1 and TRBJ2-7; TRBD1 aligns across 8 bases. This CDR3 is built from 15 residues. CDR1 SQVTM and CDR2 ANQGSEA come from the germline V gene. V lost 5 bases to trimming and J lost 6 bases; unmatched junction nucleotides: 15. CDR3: CSVLTGTGPAAEQYF. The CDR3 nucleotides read TGCAGCGTTCTTACCGGGACAGGACCGGCAGCCGAGCAGTACTTC.

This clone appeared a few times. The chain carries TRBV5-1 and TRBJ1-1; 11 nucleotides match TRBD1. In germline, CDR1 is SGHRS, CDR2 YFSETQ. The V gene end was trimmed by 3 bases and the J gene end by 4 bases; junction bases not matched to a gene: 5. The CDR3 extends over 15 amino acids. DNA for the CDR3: TGCGCCAGCAGCTACCGGACAGGGGGCGTCACTGAAGCTTTCTTT. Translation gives CASSYRTGGVTEAFF. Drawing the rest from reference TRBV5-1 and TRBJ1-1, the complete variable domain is KAGVTQTPRYLIKTRGQQVTLSCSPISGHRSVSWYQQTPGQGLQFLFEYFSETQRNKGNFPGRFSGRQFSNSRSEMNVSTLELGDSALYLCASSYRTGGVTEAFFGQGTRLTVV.

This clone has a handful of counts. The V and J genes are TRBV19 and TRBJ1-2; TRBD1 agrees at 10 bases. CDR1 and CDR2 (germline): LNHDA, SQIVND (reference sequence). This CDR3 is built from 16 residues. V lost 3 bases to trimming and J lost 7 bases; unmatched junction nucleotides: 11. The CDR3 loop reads CASSMGQGFPVSGYTF. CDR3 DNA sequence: TGTGCCAGTAGTATGGGACAGGGGTTTCCAGTGTCTGGCTACACCTTC.

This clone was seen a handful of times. The CDR3 DNA sequence: TGTGCCAGCAGCCAGGGGACTAGCGGGAGGGCGAGAGGGGCAAATGAGCAGTTCTTC. It codes for CASSQGTSGRARGANEQFF. The V gene is TRBV5-5, the J gene TRBJ2-1, with 16 bases matching TRBD2. Losses at the gene ends were 4 bases for V and 7 bases for J; bases not matched to a gene: 14. Germline loops: CDR1 SGHKS, CDR2 YYEKEE (reference sequence). CDR3 size: 19 residues.

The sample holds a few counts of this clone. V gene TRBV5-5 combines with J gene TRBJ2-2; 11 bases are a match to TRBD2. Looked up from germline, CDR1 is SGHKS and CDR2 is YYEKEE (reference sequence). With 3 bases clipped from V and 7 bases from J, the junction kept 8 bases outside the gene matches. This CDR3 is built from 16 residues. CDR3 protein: CASSSTLAGGGGELFF. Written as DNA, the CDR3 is TGTGCCAGCAGCTCCACCCTAGCGGGGGGAGGCGGGGAGCTGTTTTTT. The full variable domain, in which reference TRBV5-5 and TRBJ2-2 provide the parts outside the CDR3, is DAGVTQSPTHLIKTRGQQVTLRCSPISGHKSVSWYQQVLGQGPQFIFQYYEKEERGRGNFPDRFSARQFPNYSSELNVNALLLGDSALYLCASSSTLAGGGGELFFGEGSRLTVL.

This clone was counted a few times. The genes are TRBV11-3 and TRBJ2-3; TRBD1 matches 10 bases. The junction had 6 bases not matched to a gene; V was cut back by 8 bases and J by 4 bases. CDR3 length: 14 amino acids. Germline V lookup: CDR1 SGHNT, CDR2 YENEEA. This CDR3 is CASGGTGVPDTQYF. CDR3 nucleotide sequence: TGTGCCAGCGGCGGGACAGGGGTGCCAGATACGCAGTATTTT.

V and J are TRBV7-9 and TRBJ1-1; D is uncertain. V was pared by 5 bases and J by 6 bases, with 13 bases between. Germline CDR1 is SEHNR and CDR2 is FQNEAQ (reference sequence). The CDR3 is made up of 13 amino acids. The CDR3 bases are TGTGCCAGCAGCCGTGGGCGCGCCCCTGAAGCTTTCTTT. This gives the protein CASSRGRAPEAFF.

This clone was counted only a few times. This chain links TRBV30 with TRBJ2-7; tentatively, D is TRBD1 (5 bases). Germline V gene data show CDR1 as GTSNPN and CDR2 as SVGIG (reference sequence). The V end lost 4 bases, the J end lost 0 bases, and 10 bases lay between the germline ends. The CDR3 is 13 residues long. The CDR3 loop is CAWNRQSSYEQYF. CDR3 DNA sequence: TGTGCCTGGAACCGACAGAGCTCCTACGAGCAGTACTTC.

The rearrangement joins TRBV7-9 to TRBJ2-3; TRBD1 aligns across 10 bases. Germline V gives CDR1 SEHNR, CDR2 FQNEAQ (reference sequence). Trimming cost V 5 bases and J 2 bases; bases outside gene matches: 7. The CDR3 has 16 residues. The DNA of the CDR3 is TGTGCCAGCAGCCTTTGGACAGGGGGGGTCACAGATACGCAGTATTTT. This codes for CASSLWTGGVTDTQYF.

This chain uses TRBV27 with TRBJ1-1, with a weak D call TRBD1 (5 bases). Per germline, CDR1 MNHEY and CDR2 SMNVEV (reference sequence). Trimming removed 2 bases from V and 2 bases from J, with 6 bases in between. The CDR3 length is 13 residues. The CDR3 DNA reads TGTGCCAGCAGTTTACGGACAAACACTGAAGCTTTCTTT. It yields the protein CASSLRTNTEAFF.

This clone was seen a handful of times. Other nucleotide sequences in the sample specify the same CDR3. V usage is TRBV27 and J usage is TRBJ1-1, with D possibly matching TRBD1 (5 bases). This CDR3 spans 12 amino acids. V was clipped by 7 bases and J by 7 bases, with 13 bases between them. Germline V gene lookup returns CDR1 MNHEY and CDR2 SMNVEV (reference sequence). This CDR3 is CASTIGVGEAFF. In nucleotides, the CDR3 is TGTGCCAGCACCATAGGGGTGGGTGAAGCTTTCTTT.

CDR3 sequence: CAWSLSGRASDTQYF. CDR3 DNA sequence: TGTGCCTGGAGTCTGAGCGGGAGGGCTTCAGATACGCAGTATTTT. V usage is TRBV30 and J usage is TRBJ2-3, with 10 bases matching TRBD2. The CDR3 sequence is 15 residues long. CDR1 is GTSNPN, CDR2 SVGIG, per germline (reference sequence). The ends lost 2 bases at V and 4 bases at J; junction bases unmatched: 6.

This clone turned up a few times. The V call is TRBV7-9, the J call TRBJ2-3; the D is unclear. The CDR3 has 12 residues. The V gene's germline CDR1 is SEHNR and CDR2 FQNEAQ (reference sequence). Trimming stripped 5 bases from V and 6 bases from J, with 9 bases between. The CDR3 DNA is TGTGCCAGCAGCCATGACTGGGATACGCAGTATTTT. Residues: CASSHDWDTQYF. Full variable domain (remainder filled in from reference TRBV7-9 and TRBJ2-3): DTGVSQNPRHKITKRGQNVTFRCDPISEHNRLYWYRQTLGQGPEFLTYFQNEAQLEKSRLLSDRFSAERPKGSFSTLEIQRTEQGDSAMYLCASSHDWDTQYFGPGTRLTVL.

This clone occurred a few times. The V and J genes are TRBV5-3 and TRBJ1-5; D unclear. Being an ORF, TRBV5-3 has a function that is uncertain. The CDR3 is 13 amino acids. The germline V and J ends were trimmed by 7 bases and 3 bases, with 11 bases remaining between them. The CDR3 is CARSYTLNQPQHF. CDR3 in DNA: TGTGCCAGATCGTACACCCTCAATCAGCCCCAGCATTTT.